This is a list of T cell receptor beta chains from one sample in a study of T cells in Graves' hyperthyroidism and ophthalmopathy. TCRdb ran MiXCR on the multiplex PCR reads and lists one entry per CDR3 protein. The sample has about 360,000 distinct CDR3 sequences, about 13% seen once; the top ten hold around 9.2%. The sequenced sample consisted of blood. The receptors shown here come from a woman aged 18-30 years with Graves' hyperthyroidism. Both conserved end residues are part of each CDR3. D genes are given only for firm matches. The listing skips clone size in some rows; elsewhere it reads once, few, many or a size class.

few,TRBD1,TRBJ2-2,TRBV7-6,CASSLFYRDRLTSSGGELFF,TGTGCCAGCAGCTTATTTTACCGGGACAGGTTGACTAGTTCTGGCGGGGAGCTGTTTTTT
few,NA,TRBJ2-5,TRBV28,CASSLGSRETQYF,TGTGCCAGCAGTTTAGGCTCCCGTGAGACCCAGTACTTC
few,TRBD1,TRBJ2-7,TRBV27,CASSRDRAFDEQYF,TGTGCCAGCAGCCGGGACAGGGCGTTCGACGAGCAGTACTTC
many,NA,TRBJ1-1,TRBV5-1,CASSFLGGRDTEAFF,TGCGCCAGCAGCTTCCTTGGGGGGCGGGACACTGAAGCTTTCTTT
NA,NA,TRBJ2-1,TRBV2,CASSENLHNEQFF,TGTGCCAGCAGTGAAAACCTTCACAATGAGCAGTTCTTC
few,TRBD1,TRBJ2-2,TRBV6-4,CASKEDRITGELFF,TGTGCCAGCAAGGAGGACAGGATCACCGGGGAGCTGTTTTTT
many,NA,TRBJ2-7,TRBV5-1,CASSLTPTYEQYF,TGCGCCAGCAGCTTGACCCCCACATACGAGCAGTACTTC
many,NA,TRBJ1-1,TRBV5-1,CASSLRDGKNTEAFF,TGCGCCAGCAGCCTCCGGGACGGGAAAAACACTGAAGCTTTCTTT
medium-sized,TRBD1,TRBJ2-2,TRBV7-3,CASSAAGTGGEELFF,TGTGCCAGCAGCGCAGCCGGGACAGGGGGCGAGGAGCTGTTTTTT
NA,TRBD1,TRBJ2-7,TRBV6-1,CASSRDRKYEQYF,TGTGCCAGCAGCCGGGACAGGAAATACGAGCAGTACTTC
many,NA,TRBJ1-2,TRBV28,CASSFPTVDGYYGYTF,TGTGCCAGCAGTTTCCCCACGGTAGACGGCTATTATGGCTACACCTTC
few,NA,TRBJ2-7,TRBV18,CASSPGVASLWDYEQYF,TGTGCCAGCTCACCAGGAGTCGCCAGTCTATGGGACTACGAGCAGTACTTC
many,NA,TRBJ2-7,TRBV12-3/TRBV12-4,CASSPEAPPERYF,TGTGCCAGCAGTCCCGAGGCTCCCCCCGAGCGGTACTTC
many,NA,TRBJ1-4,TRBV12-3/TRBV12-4,CASSSARERSANEKLFF,TGTGCCAGCAGTTCTGCCAGGGAGCGTTCGGCTAATGAAAAACTGTTTTTT
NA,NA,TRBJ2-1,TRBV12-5,CASGLIIGGLNEQFF,TGTGCTAGTGGTTTGATTATTGGAGGGTTAAATGAGCAGTTCTTC
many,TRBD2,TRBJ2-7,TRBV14,CASSQGLTSGGTYEQYF,TGTGCCAGCAGCCAAGGATTGACTAGCGGGGGGACCTACGAGCAGTACTTC
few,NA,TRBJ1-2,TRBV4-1,CASSPPGRPSYTF,TGCGCCAGCAGCCCACCGGGCAGGCCCAGCTACACCTTC
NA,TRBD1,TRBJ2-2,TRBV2,CASTLTGGLTGELFF,TGTGCCAGCACCCTGACAGGGGGATTGACCGGGGAGCTGTTTTTT
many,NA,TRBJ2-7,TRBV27,CASSSTYYEQYF,TGTGCCAGCAGCTCGACTTATTACGAGCAGTACTTC
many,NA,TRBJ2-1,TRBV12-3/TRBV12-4,CASSLARDSYNEQFF,TGTGCCAGCAGTTTAGCGCGGGACTCCTACAATGAGCAGTTCTTC
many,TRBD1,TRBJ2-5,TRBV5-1,CASSSGTGTGGWETQYF,TGCGCCAGCAGCTCAGGGACGGGGACAGGGGGATGGGAGACCCAGTACTTC
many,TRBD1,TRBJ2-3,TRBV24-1,CATSDPQGDWTDTQYF,TGTGCCACCAGTGATCCTCAGGGGGATTGGACAGATACGCAGTATTTT
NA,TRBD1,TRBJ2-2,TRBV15,CATSLRDRQNTGELFF,TGTGCCACCAGCTTACGGGACAGACAGAACACCGGGGAGCTGTTTTTT
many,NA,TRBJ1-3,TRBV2,CASSPGAAKNTIYF,TGTGCCAGCAGTCCGGGGGCAGCTAAAAACACCATATATTTT
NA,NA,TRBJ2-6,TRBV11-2,CASSLGGGREGSGANVLTF,TGTGCCAGCAGCTTAGGAGGCGGCAGGGAAGGCTCTGGGGCCAACGTCCTGACTTTC
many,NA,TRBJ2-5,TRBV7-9,CASSLFRQETQYF,TGTGCCAGCAGCTTATTCCGGCAAGAGACCCAGTACTTC
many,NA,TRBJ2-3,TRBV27,CASSPRGWADAPTTQYF,TGTGCCAGCAGCCCCAGAGGGTGGGCTGACGCCCCTACTACGCAGTATTTT
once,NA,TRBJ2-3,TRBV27,CASSFPRRGSHRDTQYF,TGTGCCAGCAGTTTCCCCAGGAGGGGGAGTCACAGAGATACGCAGTATTTT
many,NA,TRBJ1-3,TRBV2,CASTYSGNTIYF,TGTGCCAGTACTTACTCTGGAAACACCATATATTTT
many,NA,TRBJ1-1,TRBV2,CASSEAVKTRGFF,TGTGCCAGCAGTGAAGCAGTGAAGACCCGAGGTTTCTTT
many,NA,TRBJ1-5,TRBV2,CASSGWWDQPQHF,TGTGCCAGCAGTGGTTGGTGGGATCAGCCCCAGCATTTT
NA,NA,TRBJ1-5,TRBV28,CASSLVEVVGYQPQHF,TGTGCCAGCAGTTTAGTTGAGGTTGTGGGGTATCAGCCCCAGCATTTT
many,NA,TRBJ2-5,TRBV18,CASSSQGRETQYF,TGTGCCAGCTCATCCCAGGGCAGAGAGACCCAGTACTTC
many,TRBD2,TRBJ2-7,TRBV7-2,CASSPTSGLYEQYF,TGTGCCAGCAGCCCCACTAGCGGACTCTACGAGCAGTACTTC
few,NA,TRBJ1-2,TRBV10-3,CAISESIPYGYTF,TGTGCCATCAGTGAGTCGATCCCCTATGGCTACACCTTC
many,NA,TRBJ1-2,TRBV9,CASSPAPGGHGYTF,TGTGCCAGCAGTCCCGCCCCGGGGGGGCATGGCTACACCTTC
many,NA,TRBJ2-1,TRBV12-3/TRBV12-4,CASSVEDNEQFF,TGTGCCAGCAGTGTAGAAGACAATGAGCAGTTCTTC
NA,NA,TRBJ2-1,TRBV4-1,CASSQLDMGFYNEQFF,TGCGCCAGCAGCCAACTAGACATGGGCTTCTACAATGAGCAGTTCTTC
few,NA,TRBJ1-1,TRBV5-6,CASSGRGRGTEAFF,TGTGCCAGCAGCGGGAGAGGTCGGGGCACTGAAGCTTTCTTT
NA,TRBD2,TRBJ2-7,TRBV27,CASSSLPGLMGAYTPYERYF,TGTGCCAGCAGTTCCCTACCGGGACTAATGGGAGCTTATACCCCATACGAGCGGTACTTC
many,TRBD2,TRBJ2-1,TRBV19,CASREGYNEQFF,TGTGCCAGTCGGGAGGGGTACAATGAGCAGTTCTTC
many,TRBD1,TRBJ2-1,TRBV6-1,CATGDSSLFSYNEQFF,TGTGCCACCGGGGACAGCTCCCTTTTTTCTTATAATGAGCAGTTCTTC